This T cell receptor beta chain appears in the sequencing data of a study of T-cell memory formation after mild COVID-19. The overall study: Clusters were largely donor specific.

From germline, CDR1 is SQVTM and CDR2 ANQGSEA. V was pared by 7 bases and J by 2 bases, with 12 bases between. The CDR3 runs 13 residues. Each CDR3 protein is one row after TCRdb ran MiXCR on the 5' RACE reads. The table has 90,000 to 120,000 distinct CDR3 sequences, roughly an eighth seen once. Study-wide points: Whether second-wave clones peaking at day 37 were SARS-CoV-2 specific went unconfirmed. Detection of some responders pre-infection suggested pre-existing cross-reactive memory T cells participated.

Points on this clonotype: Its antigen remains unidentified.

This chain links TRBV29-1 with TRBJ1-5, with D perhaps matching TRBD1 (6 bases). This TCR was recovered from a man aged 18 to 29 who had mild COVID-19 (a few samples of this study predate the infection). Cell type and time point are not known. Material: PBMCs or a T cell subset sorted from them (not recorded which). The CDR3 reads CSAGGAGNQPQHF. The CDR3 region has the DNA TGCAGCGCGGGGGGCGCGGGCAATCAGCCCCAGCATTTT. The variable domain in full, completed from reference TRBV29-1 and TRBJ1-5, reads SAVISQKPSRDICQRGTSLTIQCQVDSQVTMMFWYRQQPGQSLTLIATANQGSEATYESGFVIDKFPISRPNLTFSTLTVSNMSPEDSSIYLCSAGGAGNQPQHFGDGTRLSIL.